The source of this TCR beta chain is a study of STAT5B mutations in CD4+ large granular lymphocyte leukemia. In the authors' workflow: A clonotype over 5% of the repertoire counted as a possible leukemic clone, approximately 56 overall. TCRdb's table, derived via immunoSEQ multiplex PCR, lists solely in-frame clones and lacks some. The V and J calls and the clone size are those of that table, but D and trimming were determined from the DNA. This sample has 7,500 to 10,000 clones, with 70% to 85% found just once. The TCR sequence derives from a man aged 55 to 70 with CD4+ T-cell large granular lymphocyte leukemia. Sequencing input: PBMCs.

The CDR3 DNA sequence: TGTGCCTGGAGTTCAGGGGGCACTGAAGCTTTCTTT. It translates to CAWSSGGTEAFF. J is TRBJ1-1 and V is TRBV30, with 7 bases lining up with TRBD1. J gave up 4 bases and V 2 bases, and 1 base lay outside the gene matches. Germline CDR1 and CDR2: GTSNPN and SVGIG (reference sequence). The CDR3 is made up of 12 amino acids.